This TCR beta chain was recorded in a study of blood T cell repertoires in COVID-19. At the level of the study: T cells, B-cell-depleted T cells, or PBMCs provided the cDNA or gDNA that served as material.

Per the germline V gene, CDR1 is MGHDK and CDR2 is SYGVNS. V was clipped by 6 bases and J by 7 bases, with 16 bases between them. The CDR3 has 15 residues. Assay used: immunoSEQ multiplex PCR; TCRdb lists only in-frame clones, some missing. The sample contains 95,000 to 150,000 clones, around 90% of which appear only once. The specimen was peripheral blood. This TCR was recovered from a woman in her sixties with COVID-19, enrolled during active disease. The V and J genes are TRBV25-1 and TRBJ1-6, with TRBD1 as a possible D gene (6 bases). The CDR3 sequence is CASSTTGTRNSPLHF. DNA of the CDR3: TGTGCCAGCAGCACCACCGGGACAAGGAATTCACCCCTCCACTTT.